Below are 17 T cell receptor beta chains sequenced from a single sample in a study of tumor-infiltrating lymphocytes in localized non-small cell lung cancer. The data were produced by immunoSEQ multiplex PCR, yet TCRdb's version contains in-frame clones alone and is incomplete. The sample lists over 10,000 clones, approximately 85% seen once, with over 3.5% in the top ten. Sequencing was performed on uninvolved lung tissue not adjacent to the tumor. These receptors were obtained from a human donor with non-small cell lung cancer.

The CDR3 is CASSGTIDGYTF. The CDR3 region has the DNA TGTGCCAGCAGTGGGACAATCGATGGCTACACCTTC. The chain has TRBV25-1 and TRBJ1-2; possibly TRBD1 for D (5 bases). Germline loops: CDR1 MGHDK, CDR2 SYGVNS. The CDR3 loop spans 12 amino acids. The V and J ends lost 4 bases and 6 bases respectively, with 9 bases between them.

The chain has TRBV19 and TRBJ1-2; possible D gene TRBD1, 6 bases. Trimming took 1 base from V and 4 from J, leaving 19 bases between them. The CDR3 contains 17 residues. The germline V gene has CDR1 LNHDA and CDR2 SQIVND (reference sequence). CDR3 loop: CASSIVQTGGHPYGYTF. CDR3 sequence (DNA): TGTGCCAGTAGTATAGTTCAGACAGGCGGCCACCCCTATGGCTACACCTTC.

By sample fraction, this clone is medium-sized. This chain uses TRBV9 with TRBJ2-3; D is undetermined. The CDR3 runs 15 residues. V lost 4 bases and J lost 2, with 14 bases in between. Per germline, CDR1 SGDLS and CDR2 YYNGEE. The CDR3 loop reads CASSPFGRHTDTQYF. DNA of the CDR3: TGTGCCAGCAGCCCATTTGGACGGCACACAGATACGCAGTATTTT.

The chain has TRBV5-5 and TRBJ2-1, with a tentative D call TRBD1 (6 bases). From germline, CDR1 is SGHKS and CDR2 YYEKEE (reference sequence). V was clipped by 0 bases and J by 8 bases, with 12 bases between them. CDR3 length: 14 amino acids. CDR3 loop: CASSLASNRDEQFF. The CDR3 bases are TGTGCCAGCAGCTTGGCCTCCAACAGGGATGAGCAGTTCTTC.

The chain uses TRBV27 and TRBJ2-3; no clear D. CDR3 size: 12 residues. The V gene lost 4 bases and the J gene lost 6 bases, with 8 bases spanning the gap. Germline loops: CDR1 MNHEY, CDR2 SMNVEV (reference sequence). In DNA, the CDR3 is TGTGCCAGCAGTTATATCGGGGATACGCAGTATTTT. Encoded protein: CASSYIGDTQYF.

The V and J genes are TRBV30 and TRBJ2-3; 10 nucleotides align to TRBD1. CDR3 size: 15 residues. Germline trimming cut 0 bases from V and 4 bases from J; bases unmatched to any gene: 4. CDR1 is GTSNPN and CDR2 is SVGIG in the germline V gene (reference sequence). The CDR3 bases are TGTGCCTGGAGTGTACGGGACAGGGGCGCAGATACGCAGTATTTT. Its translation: CAWSVRDRGADTQYF.

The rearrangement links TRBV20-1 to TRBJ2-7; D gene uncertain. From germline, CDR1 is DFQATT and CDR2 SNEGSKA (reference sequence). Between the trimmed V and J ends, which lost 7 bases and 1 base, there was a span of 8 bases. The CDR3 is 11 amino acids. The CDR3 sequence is CSVTDSYEQYF. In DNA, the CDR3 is TGCAGTGTGACGGATTCCTACGAGCAGTACTTC.

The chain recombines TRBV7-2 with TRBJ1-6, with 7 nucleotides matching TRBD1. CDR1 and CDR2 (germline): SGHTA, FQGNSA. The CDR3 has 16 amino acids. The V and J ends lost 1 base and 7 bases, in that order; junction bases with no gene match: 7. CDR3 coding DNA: TGTGCCAGCAGCTTAGGTCATGCAGGGGGGAATTCACCCCTCCACTTT. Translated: CASSLGHAGGNSPLHF.

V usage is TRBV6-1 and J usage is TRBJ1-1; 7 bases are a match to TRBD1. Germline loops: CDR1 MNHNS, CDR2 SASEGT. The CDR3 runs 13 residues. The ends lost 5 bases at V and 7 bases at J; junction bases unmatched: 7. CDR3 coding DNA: TGTGCCAGCAGTCCCAGGTGGGACAGTGAAGCTTTCTTT. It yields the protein CASSPRWDSEAFF.

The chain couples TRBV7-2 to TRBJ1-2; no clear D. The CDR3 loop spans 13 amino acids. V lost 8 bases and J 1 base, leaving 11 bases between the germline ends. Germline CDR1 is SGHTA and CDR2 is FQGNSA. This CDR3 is CASSVANNYGYTF. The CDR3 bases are TGTGCCAGCTCGGTGGCAAATAACTATGGCTACACCTTC.

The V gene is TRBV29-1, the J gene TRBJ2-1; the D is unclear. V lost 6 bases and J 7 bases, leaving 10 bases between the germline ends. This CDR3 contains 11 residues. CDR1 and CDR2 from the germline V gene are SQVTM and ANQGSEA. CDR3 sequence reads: CSVTKWNEQFF. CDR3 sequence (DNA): TGCAGCGTCACGAAGTGGAATGAGCAGTTCTTC.

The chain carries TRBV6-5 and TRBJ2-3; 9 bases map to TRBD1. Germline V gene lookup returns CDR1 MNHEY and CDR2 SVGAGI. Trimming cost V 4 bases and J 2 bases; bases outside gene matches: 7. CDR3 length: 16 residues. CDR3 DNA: TGTGCCAGCAGTTTTCCGACAGGGGGTAACACAGATACGCAGTATTTT. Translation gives CASSFPTGGNTDTQYF.

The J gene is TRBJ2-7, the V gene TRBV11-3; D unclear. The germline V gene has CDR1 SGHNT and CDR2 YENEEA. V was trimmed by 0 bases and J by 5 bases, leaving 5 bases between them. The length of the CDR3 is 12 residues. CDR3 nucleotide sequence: TGTGCCAGCAGCTTAGATAAAAACGAGCAGTACTTC. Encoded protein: CASSLDKNEQYF. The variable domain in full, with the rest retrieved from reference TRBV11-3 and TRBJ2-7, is EAGVVQSPRYKIIEKKQPVAFWCNPISGHNTLYWYLQNLGQGPELLIRYENEEAVDDSQLPKDRFSAERLKGVDSTLKIQPAELGDSAVYLCASSLDKNEQYFGPGTRLTVT.

The CDR3 protein is CASSLIGGNGYTF. The CDR3 coding sequence is TGTGCCAGCAGCTTAATAGGGGGGAATGGCTACACCTTC. The V and J genes are TRBV7-9 and TRBJ1-2, with a possible D match to TRBD1 (6 bases). This CDR3 region has 13 residues. The germline V and J ends were trimmed by 2 bases and 6 bases, with 10 bases remaining between them. CDR1 is SEHNR, CDR2 FQNEAQ, per germline (reference sequence).

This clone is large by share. The CDR3 region is CASSPGGGPGYTF. The CDR3 region has the DNA TGTGCCAGCAGCCCAGGAGGGGGGCCCGGCTACACCTTC. The genes are TRBV11-1 and TRBJ1-2; D is possibly TRBD1 (6 bases). This CDR3 has 13 residues. Germline V gives CDR1 SGHAT, CDR2 FQDESV (reference sequence). V lost 5 bases and J 8 bases, leaving 15 bases between the germline ends.

The CDR3 DNA is TGTGCCAGCAGCAAGCCCGGGACTAGCTCCTACGAGCAGTACTTC. This encodes CASSKPGTSSYEQYF. This rearrangement joins TRBV6-1 to TRBJ2-7, with 8 bases that match TRBD2. J lost 0 bases, V lost 6 bases, and 7 bases had no gene match. The CDR3 length is 15 residues. Germline V lookup: CDR1 MNHNS, CDR2 SASEGT.

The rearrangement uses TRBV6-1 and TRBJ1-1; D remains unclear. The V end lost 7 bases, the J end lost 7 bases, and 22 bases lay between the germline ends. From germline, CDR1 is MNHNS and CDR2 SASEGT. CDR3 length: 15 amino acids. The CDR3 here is CASTREVEAAIEAFF. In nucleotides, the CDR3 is TGTGCCAGCACGAGAGAGGTCGAAGCTGCTATTGAAGCTTTCTTT.